This TCR beta chain comes out of a study of identical twins. The CDR3 contains 16 residues. With V trimmed by 3 bases and J by 4 bases, 10 bases remained unmatched. CDR1 and CDR2 (germline): MNHEY, SVGAGI. This clonotype has only a few counts. It was template switching that added a universal primer site, and there were unique molecular identifiers on the cDNA. From the 5' RACE reads, TCRdb called clonotypes with MiXCR, one entry per CDR3 protein. Here the sample spans approximately 1.8 million distinct CDR3 sequences, around 33% being singletons. The J gene is TRBJ2-3, the V gene TRBV6-5; 7 bases fit TRBD2. The sample comprised cord blood. The source of this sequence is a newborn girl in good health. DNA for the CDR3: TGTGCCAGCAGTTATACACCTAGCGGAGAAGCAGATACGCAGTATTTT. Protein sequence: CASSYTPSGEADTQYF.